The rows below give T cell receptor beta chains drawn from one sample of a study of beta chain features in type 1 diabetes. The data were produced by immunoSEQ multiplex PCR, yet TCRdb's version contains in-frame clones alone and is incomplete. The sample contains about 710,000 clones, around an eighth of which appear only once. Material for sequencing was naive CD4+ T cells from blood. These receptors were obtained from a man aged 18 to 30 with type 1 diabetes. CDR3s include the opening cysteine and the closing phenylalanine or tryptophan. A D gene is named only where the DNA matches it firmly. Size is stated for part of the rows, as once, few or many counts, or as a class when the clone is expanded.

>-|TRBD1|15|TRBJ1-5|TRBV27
CASSFTGAGNQPQHF
TGTGCCAGCAGTTTCACAGGGGCAGGCAATCAGCCCCAGCATTTT
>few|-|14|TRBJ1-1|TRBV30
CAWSRGLANTEAFF
TGTGCCTGGAGTAGGGGACTAGCGAACACTGAAGCTTTCTTT
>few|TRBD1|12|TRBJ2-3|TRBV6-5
CASSYRDRRPYF
TGTGCCAGCAGTTACCGGGACAGGCGTCCGTATTTT
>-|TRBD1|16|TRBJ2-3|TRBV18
CASSPRDRGSTDTQYF
TGTGCCAGCTCACCCCGAGACAGGGGATCTACAGATACGCAGTATTTT
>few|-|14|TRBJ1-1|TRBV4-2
CASSQGRWNTEAFF
TGTGCCAGCAGCCAAGGTCGGTGGAACACTGAAGCTTTCTTT
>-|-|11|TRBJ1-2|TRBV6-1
CASATVGGYTF
TGTGCCAGCGCCACCGTCGGCGGCTACACCTTC
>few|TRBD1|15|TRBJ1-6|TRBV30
CAWSAGTGFVSPLHF
TGTGCCTGGAGTGCAGGGACAGGGTTTGTCTCACCCCTCCACTTT
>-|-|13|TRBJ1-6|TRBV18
CASGSGKESPLHF
TGTGCCAGCGGGTCGGGCAAGGAATCACCCCTCCACTTT
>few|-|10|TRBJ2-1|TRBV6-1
CAGGYNEQFF
TGTGCAGGGGGCTACAATGAGCAGTTCTTC
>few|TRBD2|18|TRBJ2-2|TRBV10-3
CAIRGTSGSVTGTGELFF
TGTGCCATCAGGGGGACTAGCGGGTCCGTCACGGGGACCGGGGAGCTGTTTTTT
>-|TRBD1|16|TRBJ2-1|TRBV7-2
CASSFRWDRGGNEQFF
TGTGCCAGCAGCTTCCGTTGGGACAGGGGAGGCAATGAGCAGTTCTTC
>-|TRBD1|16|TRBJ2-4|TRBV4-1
CASSQDHRGAKNIQYF
TGCGCCAGCAGCCAAGATCACAGGGGAGCCAAAAACATTCAGTACTTC
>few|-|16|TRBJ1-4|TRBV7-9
CASSLAFQGTNEKLFF
TGTGCCAGCAGCTTAGCTTTCCAGGGGACTAATGAAAAACTGTTTTTT
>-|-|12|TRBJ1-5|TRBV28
CASKEGAQPQHF
TGTGCCAGTAAGGAGGGAGCCCAGCCCCAGCATTTT
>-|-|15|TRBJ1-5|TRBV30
CAWSVLGTGLVPQHF
TGTGCCTGGAGTGTATTAGGAACAGGGCTAGTGCCCCAGCATTTT
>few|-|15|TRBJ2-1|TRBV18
CASSTGPGGHNEQFF
TGTGCCAGCTCAACCGGGCCCGGGGGGCACAATGAGCAGTTCTTC
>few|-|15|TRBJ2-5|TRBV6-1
CASTRRRQGLETQYF
TGTGCCAGCACCCGAAGGAGGCAGGGTTTGGAGACCCAGTACTTC
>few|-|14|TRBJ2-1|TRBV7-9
CASIRGPPYNEQFF
TGTGCCAGCATCCGGGGGCCACCCTACAATGAGCAGTTCTTC
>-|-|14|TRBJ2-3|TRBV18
CASSRAGSTDTQYF
TGTGCCAGCTCAAGGGCAGGGAGCACAGATACGCAGTATTTT
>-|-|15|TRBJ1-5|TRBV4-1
CASSQVNLGNQPQHF
TGCGCCAGCAGCCAAGTTAACTTGGGGAATCAGCCCCAGCATTTT
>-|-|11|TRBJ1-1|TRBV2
CASSPYTEAFF
TGTGCCAGCAGTCCGTACACTGAAGCTTTCTTT
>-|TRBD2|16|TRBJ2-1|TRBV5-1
CASSAYSGSGDNEQFF
TGCGCCAGCAGCGCATACAGCGGGAGCGGGGACAATGAGCAGTTCTTC
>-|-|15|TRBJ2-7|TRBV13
CASSSSGTHTYEQYF
TGTGCCAGCAGCTCGTCCGGGACACACACCTACGAGCAGTACTTC